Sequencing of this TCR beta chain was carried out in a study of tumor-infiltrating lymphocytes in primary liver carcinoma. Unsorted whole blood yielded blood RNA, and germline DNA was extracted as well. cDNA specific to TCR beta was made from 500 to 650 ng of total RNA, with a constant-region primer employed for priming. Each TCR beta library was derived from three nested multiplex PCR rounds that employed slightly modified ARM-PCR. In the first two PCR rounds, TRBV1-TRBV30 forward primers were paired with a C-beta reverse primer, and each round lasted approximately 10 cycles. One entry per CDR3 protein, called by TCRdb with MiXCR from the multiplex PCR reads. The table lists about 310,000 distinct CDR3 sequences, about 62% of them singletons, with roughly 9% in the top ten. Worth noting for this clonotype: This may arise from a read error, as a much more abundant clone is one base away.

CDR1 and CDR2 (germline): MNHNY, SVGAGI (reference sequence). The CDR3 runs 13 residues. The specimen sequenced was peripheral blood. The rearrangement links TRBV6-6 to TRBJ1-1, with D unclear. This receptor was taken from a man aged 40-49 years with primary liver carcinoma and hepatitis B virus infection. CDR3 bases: TGTACCAGCAGAAGGTATCAGGTCACTGAAGCTTTCTTT. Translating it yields CTSRRYQVTEAFF.